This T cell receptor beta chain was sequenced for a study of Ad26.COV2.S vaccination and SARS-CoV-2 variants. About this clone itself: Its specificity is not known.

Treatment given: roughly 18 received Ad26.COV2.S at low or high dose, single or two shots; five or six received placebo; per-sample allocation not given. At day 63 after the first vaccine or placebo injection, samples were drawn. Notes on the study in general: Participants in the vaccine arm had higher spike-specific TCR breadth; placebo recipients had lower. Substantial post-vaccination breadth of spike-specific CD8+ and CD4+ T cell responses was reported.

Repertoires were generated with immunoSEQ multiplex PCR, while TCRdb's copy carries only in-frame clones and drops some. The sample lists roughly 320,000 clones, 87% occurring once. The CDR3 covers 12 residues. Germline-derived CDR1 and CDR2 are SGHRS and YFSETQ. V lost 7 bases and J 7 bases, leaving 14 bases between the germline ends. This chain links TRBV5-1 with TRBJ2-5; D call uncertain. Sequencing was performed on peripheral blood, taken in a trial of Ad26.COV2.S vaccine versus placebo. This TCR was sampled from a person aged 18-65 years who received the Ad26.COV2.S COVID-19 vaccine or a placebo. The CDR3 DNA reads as TGCGCCAGCTCGACCGGGTTAGGGACCCAGTACTTC. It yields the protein CASSTGLGTQYF.